The rows below give T cell receptor beta chains drawn from one sample of a study of T-cell reconstitution after alpha-beta-depleted transplantation in children. TCRdb itself ran the PCR reads through MiXCR, one entry per CDR3 protein. The profile shows approximately 980,000 distinct CDR3 sequences, roughly 29% of them singletons. This material consisted of PBMCs, mostly from graft donor cells, taken 360 days after TCRalphabeta/CD19-depleted stem cell transplant. These receptors were collected from a boy in the first two years of life who had a stem cell transplant for SCID, so the T cells may come from the graft donor. CDR3s leave out the opening cysteine and the closing phenylalanine or tryptophan.

v_gene	j_gene	CDR3aa
TRBV20-1	TRBJ1-1	SARGGSGNTEAF
TRBV29-1	TRBJ2-6	SVPGGPSSGANVLT
TRBV7-2	TRBJ2-7	ASSLSWRGGEQY
TRBV7-8	TRBJ1-3	ASSLVGGYTIY
TRBV4-1	TRBJ2-5	ASSHEGWGETQY
TRBV20-1	TRBJ2-2	SAPQGNTGELF
TRBV7-9	TRBJ2-3	ASSYRTGTNTQY
TRBV15	TRBJ2-2	ATSRAANGELF
TRBV1	TRBJ2-1	TSSHNNEQF
TRBV5-1	TRBJ1-3	ASSWEPTGGNTIY
TRBV3-1	TRBJ2-3	ASSQLAGGLRDTQY
TRBV18	TRBJ2-5	ASSPLPLRGQETQY
TRBV2	TRBJ1-1	ASSPPALNTEAF
TRBV20-1	TRBJ1-1	SATPTGPGRRTEAF
TRBV4-3	TRBJ1-1	ASSQDEGRNTEAF
TRBV12-5	TRBJ1-3	ASGLVQGSGNTIY
TRBV20-1	TRBJ2-7	SARSGAYEQY
TRBV4-3	TRBJ2-3	ASSQELRRQGGDTQY
TRBV12-3/TRBV12-4	TRBJ2-5	ASSPRGGTETQY
TRBV5-1	TRBJ2-5	ASSFTSGGPLQTQY
TRBV20-1	TRBJ2-7	SARGTVLYEQY
TRBV30	TRBJ2-1	AWRGGAAGEQF
TRBV7-3	TRBJ2-1	ASSLIRFGGANYNEQF
TRBV12-3/TRBV12-4	TRBJ1-1	ASSLEGISTEAF
TRBV3-1	TRBJ2-2	ASSQSVGGELF
TRBV4-1	TRBJ2-1	ASSQGGGRGYEQF
TRBV12-3/TRBV12-4	TRBJ2-1	ASSLVASGSDEQF
TRBV25-1	TRBJ2-7	ASSERGPPYEQY
TRBV5-1	TRBJ2-1	ASSSGGAFNEQF
TRBV18	TRBJ2-2	ASSPGATGELF
TRBV20-1	TRBJ2-3	SATGAFTDTQY
TRBV5-6	TRBJ2-7	ASSPRDRGKSEQY
TRBV12-3/TRBV12-4	TRBJ1-3	ASRRGTSGNTIY
TRBV20-1	TRBJ2-4	SARAPRGIAKNIQY
TRBV7-6	TRBJ2-5	ASSLGGTPHQETQY
TRBV12-3/TRBV12-4	TRBJ1-2	ASKAGAGYT
TRBV20-1	TRBJ2-7	SARDREGLAGAYEQY
TRBV28	TRBJ1-1	ASSRHRRRNTEAF
TRBV29-1	TRBJ2-1	SVETGGPYNEQF
TRBV6-2/TRBV6-3	TRBJ2-3	ASSYSKGRPGTQY
TRBV12-3/TRBV12-4	TRBJ2-2	ASSTGGPGELF
TRBV5-8	TRBJ2-3	ASSLANLAGGADTQY
TRBV7-2	TRBJ2-2	ASSLISWGGTTGELF
TRBV9	TRBJ2-1	ASSGTGGGFQHEQF